These 3 T cell receptor beta chains were sequenced from one sample in a study of early T cells in non-severe SARS-CoV-2 infection. TCRdb processed the 5' RACE reads anew with MiXCR; each CDR3 protein has one entry. The table lists tens of thousands of distinct CDR3 sequences, 4.5% to 5% of them singletons. Sample: whole blood. These receptors were obtained from an adult who was a healthcare worker with PCR-confirmed SARS-CoV-2 infection or an uninfected control (not recorded which).

The sample holds many counts of this clonotype. The J gene is TRBJ1-1, the V gene TRBV4-3; D is possibly TRBD1 (6 bases). Germline CDR1 and CDR2: LGHNA and YSLEER. The length of the CDR3 is 18 residues. V lost 0 bases, J lost 6 bases, and 23 bases lay in between. The CDR3 coding sequence is TGCGCCAGCAGCCAAGATTACCCTGCCTCGGGGGCCCGGGCTGAAGCTTTCTTT. As protein: CASSQDYPASGARAEAFF.

For the CDR3, the DNA is TGTGCCAGCAGTTTAAGGTCGGGAGGGACCGGGGAGCTGTTTTTT. Its protein is CASSLRSGGTGELFF. This chain uses TRBV12-3 or TRBV12-4 with TRBJ2-2, with TRBD2 matching over 8 bases. This CDR3 region has 15 residues. J gave up 5 bases and V 2 bases, and 4 bases lay outside the gene matches.

This clonotype was detected a few times. V and J are TRBV7-2 and TRBJ2-2; 8 bases are shared with TRBD2. The CDR3 length is 15 residues. Unmatched junction bases numbered 4, after V lost 3 bases and J lost 4 bases. Looked up from germline, CDR1 is SGHTA and CDR2 is FQGNSA. DNA of the CDR3: TGTGCCAGCAGCTTCGGACTAGCAGGCACCGGGGAGCTGTTTTTT. Protein sequence: CASSFGLAGTGELFF.